Below, 30 T cell receptor beta chains from the same sample are listed, as sequenced in a study of human T cells and chemical hapten exposure. Each CDR3 protein gets one entry after TCRdb re-called the 5' RACE reads with MiXCR. The table includes 120,000 to 150,000 distinct CDR3 sequences, around 4.4% detected once. Unfractionated whole blood yielded total RNA. These receptors came from a female donor in good health.

In its sample, this clonotype was seen a few times. The chain recombines TRBV14 with TRBJ2-3; D is unresolved. The V end was cut by 3 bases, the J end by 2 bases, with 12 bases between. The CDR3 extends over 15 amino acids. The germline V gene encodes CDR1 SGHDN and CDR2 FVKESK. CDR3 region: CASSHPIGITDTQYF. As DNA, the CDR3 is TGTGCCAGCAGCCATCCCATAGGTATCACAGATACGCAGTATTTT. The full variable domain, in which reference TRBV14 and TRBJ2-3 provide the parts outside the CDR3, is EAGVTQFPSHSVIEKGQTVTLRCDPISGHDNLYWYRRVMGKEIKFLLHFVKESKQDESGMPNNRFLAERTGGTYSTLKVQPAELEDSGVYFCASSHPIGITDTQYFGPGTRLTVL.

The rearrangement links TRBV18 to TRBJ2-2, with D possibly matching TRBD1 (6 bases). Germline assignment: CDR1 KGHSH and CDR2 LQKENI. This CDR3 is 15 amino acids long. V lost 10 bases and J lost 0, with 15 bases in between. The CDR3 protein is CATTMTGPNTGELFF. DNA for the CDR3: TGTGCCACCACGATGACAGGTCCGAACACCGGGGAGCTGTTTTTT.

This clonotype was found many times. In DNA form, the CDR3 reads TGTGCCAGCAGCTTAGTGTCGGGATTGAACTATGGCTACACCTTC. Translation: CASSLVSGLNYGYTF. The chain uses TRBV7-6 and TRBJ1-2, with D unresolved. Germline lookup yields CDR1 SGHVS and CDR2 FNYEAQ. Trimming took 1 base from V and 2 from J, leaving 11 bases between them. CDR3 size: 15 residues.

This clonotype was seen many times. The V gene is TRBV30, the J gene TRBJ1-1; D may be TRBD1 (6 bases). Looked up from germline, CDR1 is GTSNPN and CDR2 is SVGIG (reference sequence). The ends were cut back, 5 bases at V and 3 bases at J, with 16 bases in the middle. The CDR3 is 14 residues long. The CDR3 sequence is CAWGSGAGDTEAFF. The CDR3, as DNA: TGTGCCTGGGGATCAGGGGCGGGGGACACTGAAGCTTTCTTT. Looking up the rest from reference TRBV30 and TRBJ1-1 gives the full variable domain: SQTIHQWPATLVQPVGSPLSLECTVEGTSNPNLYWYRQAAGRGLQLLFYSVGIGQISSEVPQNLSASRPQDRQFILSSKKLLLSDSGFYLCAWGSGAGDTEAFFGQGTRLTVV.

This clonotype was picked up many times. This chain links TRBV2 with TRBJ1-2, with TRBD1 as a possible D gene (6 bases). This CDR3 is 14 amino acids long. Germline V gene data show CDR1 as SNHLY and CDR2 as FYNNEI. V lost 7 bases and J lost 3, with 15 bases in between. The CDR3 loop reads CASTHSTGYYGYTF. The CDR3 DNA reads TGTGCCAGCACGCATAGTACAGGGTACTATGGCTACACCTTC.

In its sample, this clonotype was seen a few times. The V call is TRBV9, the J call TRBJ2-7; D unclear. This CDR3 comprises 15 residues. Germline-derived CDR1 and CDR2 are SGDLS and YYNGEE. Trimming removed 6 bases at V and 0 bases at J, with 16 bases between. The CDR3 reads CASTDELRASYEQYF. The CDR3 region has the DNA TGTGCCAGCACCGACGAACTTAGAGCCTCCTACGAGCAGTACTTC.

This clonotype occurred a few times. V usage is TRBV5-1 and J usage is TRBJ2-7; the match to TRBD2 covers 7 bases. Per the germline V gene, CDR1 is SGHRS and CDR2 is YFSETQ. Unmatched junction bases numbered 6, after V lost 0 bases and J lost 0 bases. This CDR3 contains 16 residues. CDR3 sequence: CASSLAPSGVSYEQYF. CDR3 in DNA: TGCGCCAGCAGCTTGGCCCCCAGCGGGGTCTCCTACGAGCAGTACTTC. Full variable domain (remainder filled in from reference TRBV5-1 and TRBJ2-7): KAGVTQTPRYLIKTRGQQVTLSCSPISGHRSVSWYQQTPGQGLQFLFEYFSETQRNKGNFPGRFSGRQFSNSRSEMNVSTLELGDSALYLCASSLAPSGVSYEQYFGPGTRLTVT.

The table lists this clonotype with many counts. This sequence joins TRBV29-1 and TRBJ2-5; 8 nucleotides line up with TRBD2. The CDR3 totals 15 residues. The ends lost 7 bases at V and 2 bases at J; junction bases unmatched: 12. CDR1 and CDR2 (germline): SQVTM, ANQGSEA. CDR3 sequence: CSAGGWSGGQETQYF. In DNA, the CDR3 is TGCAGCGCTGGGGGCTGGAGCGGGGGACAAGAGACCCAGTACTTC.

This clonotype was detected many times. This chain links TRBV6-2 or TRBV6-3 with TRBJ1-4; weak D call: TRBD1 (6 bases). V lost 6 bases to trimming and J lost 4 bases, with 15 bases between them. Germline lookup yields CDR1 MNHEY and CDR2 SVGEGT. This CDR3 comprises 15 residues. The CDR3 region has the DNA TGTGCCAGCAGACGGACCGGACAGCTTAATGAAAAACTGTTTTTT. As protein: CASRRTGQLNEKLFF.

This clonotype was counted at least ten times. The chain uses TRBV27 and TRBJ2-4; D may be TRBD1 or TRBD2 (5 bases each). Germline CDR1 and CDR2: MNHEY and SMNVEV (reference sequence). The CDR3 runs to 13 residues. Trimming took 3 bases from V and 7 from J, leaving 10 bases between them. Here the CDR3 reads CASSLGVGNIQYF. The CDR3 DNA follows: TGTGCCAGCAGTTTGGGGGTCGGGAACATTCAGTACTTC.

V gene TRBV5-1 combines with J gene TRBJ1-1, with D hard to call. The CDR3 runs 15 residues. In germline, CDR1 is SGHRS, CDR2 YFSETQ. Trimming took off 4 bases at V and 4 bases at J, with 17 bases between the two ends. The CDR3 loop is CASSPIHSSGTEAFF. The DNA for the CDR3 is TGCGCCAGCAGCCCGATCCATAGCTCGGGCACTGAAGCTTTCTTT. Drawing the rest from reference TRBV5-1 and TRBJ1-1, the complete variable domain is KAGVTQTPRYLIKTRGQQVTLSCSPISGHRSVSWYQQTPGQGLQFLFEYFSETQRNKGNFPGRFSGRQFSNSRSEMNVSTLELGDSALYLCASSPIHSSGTEAFFGQGTRLTVV.

Concerning this clonotype: This may arise from a read error, as a much more abundant clone is one base away. This rearrangement joins TRBV6-1 to TRBJ1-2, with no clear D. Looked up from germline, CDR1 is MNHNS and CDR2 is SASEGT. CDR3 length: 10 residues. The CDR3 spells CASGSYGDTF. In nucleotides, the CDR3 is TGTGCCAGCGGTAGCTATGGCGACACCTTC.

The sample holds many counts of this clonotype. This rearrangement joins TRBV6-5 to TRBJ1-4; D unresolved. Trimming removed 5 bases at V and 8 bases at J, with 9 bases between. Germline V gene sequence: CDR1 MNHEY, CDR2 SVGAGI. The CDR3 is made up of 12 amino acids. In DNA, the CDR3 is TGTGCCAGCAGTCGATCGGGGGAAAAACTGTTTTTT. Its translation is CASSRSGEKLFF.

Ten or more counts support this clonotype. The CDR3 sequence is CASSITTQGSHHYGYTF. Written as DNA, the CDR3 is TGCGCCAGCAGCATAACGACACAGGGCTCCCACCATTATGGCTACACCTTC. V and J are TRBV5-1 and TRBJ1-2; possible D gene TRBD1, 6 bases. This CDR3 has 17 amino acids. With 4 bases removed from V and 5 bases from J, the gap between germline ends came to 24 bases. The germline V gene has CDR1 SGHRS and CDR2 YFSETQ. Full variable domain (remainder filled in from reference TRBV5-1 and TRBJ1-2): KAGVTQTPRYLIKTRGQQVTLSCSPISGHRSVSWYQQTPGQGLQFLFEYFSETQRNKGNFPGRFSGRQFSNSRSEMNVSTLELGDSALYLCASSITTQGSHHYGYTFGSGTRLTVV.

The CDR3 nucleotides read TGTGCCACCAGCAGAGATCGGACAGTTGGGAACACTGAAGCTTTCTTT. Encoded protein: CATSRDRTVGNTEAFF. The chain has TRBV15 and TRBJ1-1, with a tentative D call TRBD1 (6 bases). Deletions cut 0 bases from V and 1 base from J, with 12 bases between. The CDR3 totals 16 residues. Germline CDR1 is LNHNV and CDR2 is YYDKDF (reference sequence).

The genes are TRBV24-1 and TRBJ2-1, with 10 nucleotides matching TRBD1. Germline V gene lookup returns CDR1 KGHDR and CDR2 SFDVKD. This CDR3 region has 14 residues. V lost 3 bases and J lost 10; bases outside the gene matches: 5. The DNA of the CDR3 is TGTGCCACCAGTGATGTGACAGGGGGCCGGGAGCAGTTCTTC. Translating it yields CATSDVTGGREQFF.

This clonotype was detected ten times or more. The V call is TRBV7-2, the J call TRBJ2-7; no definite D call. The CDR3 is made up of 14 amino acids. The ends were cut back, 5 bases at V and 0 bases at J, with 11 bases in the middle. Germline-derived CDR1 and CDR2 are SGHTA and FQGNSA. The CDR3, as DNA: TGTGCCAGCAGCCCAGAACGGAGCTCCTACGAGCAGTACTTC. Its protein product is CASSPERSSYEQYF.

This clonotype was counted at least ten times. V usage is TRBV13 and J usage is TRBJ2-1; 9 bases line up with TRBD1. The germline CDR1 and CDR2 sequences are PRHDT and FYEKMQ (reference sequence). The CDR3 is made up of 17 amino acids. V lost 5 bases and J lost 4; bases outside the gene matches: 12. The CDR3 region is CASSPTPGTGWYNEQFF. CDR3 coding DNA: TGTGCCAGCAGCCCAACCCCCGGGACAGGGTGGTACAATGAGCAGTTCTTC. The full variable domain, its missing parts supplied by reference TRBV13 and TRBJ2-1, is AAGVIQSPRHLIKEKRETATLKCYPIPRHDTVYWYQQGPGQDPQFLISFYEKMQSDKGSIPDRFSAQQFSDYHSELNMSSLELGDSALYFCASSPTPGTGWYNEQFFGPGTRLTVL.

Many counts were recorded for this clonotype. CDR3 in amino acids: CSGIGLSDEQFF. CDR3 nucleotides: TGCAGCGGAATAGGACTATCCGATGAGCAGTTCTTC. The chain carries TRBV29-1 and TRBJ2-1, with a possible D match to TRBD2 (6 bases). The germline V and J ends were trimmed by 7 bases and 8 bases, with 15 bases remaining between them. In germline, CDR1 is SQVTM, CDR2 ANQGSEA. This CDR3 comprises 12 residues.

CDR3 bases: TGTGCCAGCAGCCAAGTGTTTCGAGGGGCCCCGAACACTGAAGCTTTCTTT. This encodes CASSQVFRGAPNTEAFF. V gene TRBV4-2 combines with J gene TRBJ1-1; perhaps TRBD1 as D (5 bases). V was cut by 1 base and J by 1 base, with 16 bases left in between. CDR1 LGHNA and CDR2 YNFKEQ come from the germline V gene. This CDR3 has 17 residues.

In this sample, this clonotype turned up a few times. The chain is built from TRBV11-3 and TRBJ1-1; D perhaps matches TRBD1 (6 bases). CDR3 length: 14 residues. Germline CDR1 reads SGHNT; CDR2 reads YENEEA. Between the trimmed V and J ends, which lost 4 bases and 11 bases, there was a span of 20 bases. This chain's CDR3 is CASSSSSGGPEAFF. The CDR3 nucleotides read TGTGCCAGCAGCTCGTCATCGGGGGGCCCCGAGGCTTTCTTT.

At least ten counts were recorded for this clonotype. This chain links TRBV5-1 with TRBJ1-2; TRBD1 matches at 7 bases. The CDR3 sequence is 14 residues long. Germline V gene sequence: CDR1 SGHRS, CDR2 YFSETQ. V shed 4 bases, J shed 3 bases, and the junction held 6 bases outside the gene matches. The chain's CDR3 is CASSPSGTDYGYTF. The DNA of the CDR3 is TGCGCCAGCAGCCCCTCCGGGACAGACTATGGCTACACCTTC.

This clonotype was detected ten times or more. This chain joins TRBV10-3 and TRBJ2-3; D assignment may be TRBD1 or TRBD2 (5 bases each). Germline CDR1 and CDR2: ENHRY and SYGVKD. The germline V and J ends were trimmed by 4 bases and 4 bases, with 24 bases remaining between them. CDR3 length: 18 amino acids. The CDR3 coding sequence is TGTGCCATCAGTGCACCCCGGGACCAGCTTCGATCCGCAGATACGCAGTATTTT. Its protein is CAISAPRDQLRSADTQYF.

The chain joins TRBV5-1 to TRBJ2-2; D gene unclear. The CDR3 spans 15 residues. The V end was cut by 5 bases, the J end by 2 bases, with 13 bases between. Germline lookup yields CDR1 SGHRS and CDR2 YFSETQ. This CDR3 reads CASRVDQFNTGELFF. CDR3 in DNA: TGCGCCAGCAGGGTCGACCAGTTTAACACCGGGGAGCTGTTTTTT.

This clonotype was found many times. The V and J genes are TRBV29-1 and TRBJ2-2, with D perhaps matching TRBD2 (6 bases). The CDR3 runs to 13 residues. The V end was cut by 6 bases, the J end by 7 bases, with 15 bases between. In germline, CDR1 is SQVTM, CDR2 ANQGSEA. CDR3 region: CSVEGSYDGELFF. CDR3 DNA: TGCAGCGTGGAGGGCTCCTACGACGGGGAGCTGTTTTTT.

Many counts were recorded for this clonotype. The CDR3 spells CASSLGRGWSNQPQHF. The CDR3 coding sequence is TGTGCCAGCAGCTTAGGAAGGGGATGGAGCAATCAGCCCCAGCATTTT. The chain has TRBV7-2 and TRBJ1-5; D may be TRBD1 (5 bases). This CDR3 region has 16 residues. Trimming removed 1 base at V and 1 base at J, with 11 bases between. From germline, CDR1 is SGHTA and CDR2 FQGNSA.

In regard to this clonotype: Since no conserved phenylalanine or tryptophan closes the CDR3, a read error is the likely cause. It is unclear where the CDR3 begins or ends on the DNA, so no DNA is shown, and the CDR3 is as TCRdb lists it. The J gene is TRBJ2-1, the V gene TRBV6-2 or TRBV6-3; no DNA check was done on the table's D call, TRBD1. CDR1 and CDR2 (germline): MNHEY, SVGEGT. Inclusive of both ends, the CDR3 amounts to 15 amino acids. CDR3 sequence: CASTRGRSSYNEQGG.

This clonotype was picked up a small number of times. The chain couples TRBV3-1 to TRBJ2-1; 8 bases map to TRBD1. V shed 1 base and J 7 bases; nucleotides not matched to a gene: 12. Germline values: CDR1 LGHDT, CDR2 YNNKEL (reference sequence). This CDR3 comprises 17 residues. The CDR3 here is CASSQARDRFRANEQFF. DNA of the CDR3: TGTGCCAGCAGCCAAGCCCGGGACAGGTTTAGGGCGAATGAGCAGTTCTTC.

In this sample, this clonotype turned up many times. The chain combines TRBV4-3 with TRBJ2-4, with TRBD2 identical over 7 bases. CDR3 size: 17 residues. Germline V gives CDR1 LGHNA, CDR2 YSLEER. V trimming: 0 bases; J trimming: 3 bases; junction bases outside the gene matches: 8. This chain's CDR3 is CASSQEGVGGVKNIQYF. The CDR3 coding sequence is TGCGCCAGCAGCCAAGAGGGAGTGGGGGGGGTCAAAAACATTCAGTACTTC.

This clonotype was counted at least ten times. V and J are TRBV5-4 and TRBJ2-3; tentatively, D is TRBD1 or TRBD2 (6 bases each). The CDR3 extends over 15 amino acids. V dropped 4 bases and J dropped 6 bases, with 18 bases sitting between them. Germline V gene data show CDR1 as SGHNT and CDR2 as YYREEE (reference sequence). The CDR3 DNA reads TGTGCCAGCAGCCTAGGGGGGTCGATGGTTGATACGCAGTATTTT. Protein sequence: CASSLGGSMVDTQYF. Full variable domain (missing parts from reference TRBV5-4 and TRBJ2-3): ETGVTQSPTHLIKTRGQQVTLRCSSQSGHNTVSWYQQALGQGPQFIFQYYREEENGRGNFPPRFSGLQFPNYSSELNVNALELDDSALYLCASSLGGSMVDTQYFGPGTRLTVL.